This T cell receptor beta chain was identified in a study of T cell responses to AZD1222 COVID-19 vaccine. Assay used: immunoSEQ multiplex PCR; TCRdb lists only in-frame clones, some missing. Of about 120,000 clones in the sample, 85% to 95% were seen once. In the case of this clone: No antigen is known for it.

Study results and caveats: The reported proportion of spike-specific TCRs targeting unmutated variant regions was nearly half.

The trim removed 0 bases at V and 2 bases at J, leaving 2 bases unmatched. The V gene's germline CDR1 is MNHEY and CDR2 SMNVEV (reference sequence). The CDR3 runs to 16 residues. The source is an adult who received the AZD1222 COVID-19 vaccine. The specimen was peripheral blood, collected 28 days after the second AZD1222 dose. This chain connects TRBV27 to TRBJ2-2; 8 nucleotides line up with TRBD1. The CDR3 reads CASSLSPGGNTGELFF. The CDR3 DNA reads as TGTGCCAGCAGTTTATCCCCAGGGGGCAACACCGGGGAGCTGTTTTTT.